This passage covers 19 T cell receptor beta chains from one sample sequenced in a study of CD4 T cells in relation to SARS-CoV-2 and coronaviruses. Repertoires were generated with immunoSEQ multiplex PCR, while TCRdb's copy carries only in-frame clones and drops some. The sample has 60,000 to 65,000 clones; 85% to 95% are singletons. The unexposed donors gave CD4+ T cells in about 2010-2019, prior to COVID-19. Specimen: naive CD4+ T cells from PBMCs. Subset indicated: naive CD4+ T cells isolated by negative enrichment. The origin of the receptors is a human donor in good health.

In nucleotides, the CDR3 is TGTGCCAGCAGCACAGGGAGACAAGCGAACACCGGGGAGCTGTTTTTT. This translates into CASSTGRQANTGELFF. The chain combines TRBV27 with TRBJ2-2, with D perhaps TRBD1 (6 bases). The V gene's germline CDR1 is MNHEY and CDR2 SMNVEV (reference sequence). This CDR3 has 16 residues. Trimming shortened V by 6 bases and J by 0 bases, and 14 bases separated the two germline ends.

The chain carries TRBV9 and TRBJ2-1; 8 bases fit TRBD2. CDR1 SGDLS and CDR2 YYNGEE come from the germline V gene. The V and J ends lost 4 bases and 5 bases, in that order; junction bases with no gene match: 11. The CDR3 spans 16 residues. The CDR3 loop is CASSREVAGLNNEQFF. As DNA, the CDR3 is TGTGCCAGCAGCAGAGAAGTAGCGGGATTAAACAATGAGCAGTTCTTC.

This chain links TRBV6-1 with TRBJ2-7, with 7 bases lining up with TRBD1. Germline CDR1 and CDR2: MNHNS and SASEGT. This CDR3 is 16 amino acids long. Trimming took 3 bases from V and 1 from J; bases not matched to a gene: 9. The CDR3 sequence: CASSEMPSTGSYEQYF. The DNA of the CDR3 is TGTGCCAGCAGTGAGATGCCGTCGACAGGGTCCTACGAGCAGTACTTC.

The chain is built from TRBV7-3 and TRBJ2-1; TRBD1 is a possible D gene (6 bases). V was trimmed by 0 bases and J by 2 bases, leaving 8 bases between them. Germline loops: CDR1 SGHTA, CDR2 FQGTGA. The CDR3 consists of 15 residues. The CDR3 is CASSLTRDTYNEQFF. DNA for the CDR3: TGTGCCAGCAGCTTAACCCGGGACACCTACAATGAGCAGTTCTTC.

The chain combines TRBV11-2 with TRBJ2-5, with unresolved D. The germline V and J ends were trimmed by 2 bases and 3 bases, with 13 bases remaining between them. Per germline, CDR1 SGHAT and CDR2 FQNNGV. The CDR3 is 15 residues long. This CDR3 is CASSLMRLKKETQYF. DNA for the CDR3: TGTGCCAGCAGCTTAATGAGGTTAAAGAAAGAGACCCAGTACTTC.

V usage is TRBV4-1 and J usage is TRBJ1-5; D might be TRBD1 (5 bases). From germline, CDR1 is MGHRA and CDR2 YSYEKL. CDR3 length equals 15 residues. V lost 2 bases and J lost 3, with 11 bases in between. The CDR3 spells CASSQPGRNNQPQHF. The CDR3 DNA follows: TGCGCCAGCAGCCAACCGGGACGGAACAATCAGCCCCAGCATTTT.

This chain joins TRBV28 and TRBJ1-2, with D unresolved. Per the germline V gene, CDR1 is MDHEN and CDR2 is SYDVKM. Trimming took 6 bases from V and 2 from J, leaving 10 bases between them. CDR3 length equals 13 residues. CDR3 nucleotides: TGTGCCAGCAGAGTTTCCGGAAACTATGGCTACACCTTC. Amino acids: CASRVSGNYGYTF.

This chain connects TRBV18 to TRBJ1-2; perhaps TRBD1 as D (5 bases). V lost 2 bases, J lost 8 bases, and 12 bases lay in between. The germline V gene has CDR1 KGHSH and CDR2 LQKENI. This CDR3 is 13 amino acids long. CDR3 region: CASSPSQGRGYTF. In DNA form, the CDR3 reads TGTGCCAGCTCACCATCGCAGGGTCGGGGCTACACCTTC.

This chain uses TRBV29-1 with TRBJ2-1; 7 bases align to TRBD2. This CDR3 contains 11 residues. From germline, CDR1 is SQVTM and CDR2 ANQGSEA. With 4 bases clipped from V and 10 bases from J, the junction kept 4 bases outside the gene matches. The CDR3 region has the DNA TGCAGCGTTGCGCCGGGGGGAGAGCAGTTCTTC. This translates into CSVAPGGEQFF.

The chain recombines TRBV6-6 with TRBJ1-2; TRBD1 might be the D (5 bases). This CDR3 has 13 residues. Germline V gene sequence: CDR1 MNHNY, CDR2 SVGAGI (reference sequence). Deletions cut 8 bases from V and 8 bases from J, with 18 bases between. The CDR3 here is CASHSRWDGGYTF. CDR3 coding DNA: TGTGCCAGCCACTCGAGGTGGGACGGGGGCTACACCTTC.

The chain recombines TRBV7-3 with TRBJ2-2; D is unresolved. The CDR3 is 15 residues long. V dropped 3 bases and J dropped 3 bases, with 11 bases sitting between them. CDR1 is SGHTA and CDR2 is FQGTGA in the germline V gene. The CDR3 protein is CASSFLFGDTGELFF. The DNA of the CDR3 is TGTGCCAGCAGCTTTCTGTTCGGAGACACCGGGGAGCTGTTTTTT.

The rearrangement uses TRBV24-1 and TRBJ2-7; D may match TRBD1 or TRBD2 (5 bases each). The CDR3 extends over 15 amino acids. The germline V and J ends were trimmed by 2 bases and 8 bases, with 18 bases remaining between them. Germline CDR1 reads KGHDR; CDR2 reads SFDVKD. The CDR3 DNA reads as TGTGCCACCAGTGATTCTGGGGTTGGGGGATTCAAGCAGTACTTC. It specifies CATSDSGVGGFKQYF.

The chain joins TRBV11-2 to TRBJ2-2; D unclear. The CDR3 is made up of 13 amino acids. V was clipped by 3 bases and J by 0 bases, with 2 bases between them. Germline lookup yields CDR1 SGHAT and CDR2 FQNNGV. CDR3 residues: CASSFSNTGELFF. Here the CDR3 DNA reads TGTGCCAGCAGCTTTTCGAACACCGGGGAGCTGTTTTTT. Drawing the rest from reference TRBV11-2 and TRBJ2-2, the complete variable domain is EAGVAQSPRYKIIEKRQSVAFWCNPISGHATLYWYQQILGQGPKLLIQFQNNGVVDDSQLPKDRFSAERLKGVDSTLKIQPAKLEDSAVYLCASSFSNTGELFFGEGSRLTVL.

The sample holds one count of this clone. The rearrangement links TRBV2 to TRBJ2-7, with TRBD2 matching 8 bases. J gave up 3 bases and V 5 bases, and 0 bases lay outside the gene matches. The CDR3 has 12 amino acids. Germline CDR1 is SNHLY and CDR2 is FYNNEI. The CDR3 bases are TGTGCCAGCAGTACTAGCGGCTACGAGCAGTACTTC. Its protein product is CASSTSGYEQYF.

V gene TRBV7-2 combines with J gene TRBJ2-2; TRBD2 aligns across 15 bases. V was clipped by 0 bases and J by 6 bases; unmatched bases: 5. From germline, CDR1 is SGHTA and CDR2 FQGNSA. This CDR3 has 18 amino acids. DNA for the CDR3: TGTGCCAGCAGCTTAGCAGGGACTAGCGGGAGGAGGGCCGGGGAGCTGTTTTTT. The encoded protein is CASSLAGTSGRRAGELFF.

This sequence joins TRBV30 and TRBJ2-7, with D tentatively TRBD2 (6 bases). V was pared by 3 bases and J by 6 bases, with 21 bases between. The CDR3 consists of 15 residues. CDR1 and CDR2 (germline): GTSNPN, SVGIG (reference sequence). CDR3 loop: CAWREHRLVEREQYF. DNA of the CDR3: TGTGCCTGGAGGGAACACAGACTAGTTGAACGCGAGCAGTACTTC.

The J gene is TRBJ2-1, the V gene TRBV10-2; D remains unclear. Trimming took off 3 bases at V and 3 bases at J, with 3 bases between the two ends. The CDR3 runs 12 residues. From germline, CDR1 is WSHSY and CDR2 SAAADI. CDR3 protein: CASSDRYNEQFF. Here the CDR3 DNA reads TGCGCCAGCAGTGACCGCTACAATGAGCAGTTCTTC.

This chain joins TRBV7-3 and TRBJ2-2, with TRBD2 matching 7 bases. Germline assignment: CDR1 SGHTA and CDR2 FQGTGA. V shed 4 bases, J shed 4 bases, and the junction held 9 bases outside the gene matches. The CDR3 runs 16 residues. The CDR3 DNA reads TGTGCCAGCAGCTCCCGGACTAGAGGTAGCACCGGGGAGCTGTTTTTT. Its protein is CASSSRTRGSTGELFF.

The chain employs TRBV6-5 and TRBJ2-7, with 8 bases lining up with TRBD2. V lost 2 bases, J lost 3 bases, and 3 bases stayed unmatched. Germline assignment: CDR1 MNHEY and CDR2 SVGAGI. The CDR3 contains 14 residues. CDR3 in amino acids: CASSYGGRFYEQYF. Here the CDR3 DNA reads TGTGCCAGCAGTTACGGCGGGAGGTTCTACGAGCAGTACTTC.